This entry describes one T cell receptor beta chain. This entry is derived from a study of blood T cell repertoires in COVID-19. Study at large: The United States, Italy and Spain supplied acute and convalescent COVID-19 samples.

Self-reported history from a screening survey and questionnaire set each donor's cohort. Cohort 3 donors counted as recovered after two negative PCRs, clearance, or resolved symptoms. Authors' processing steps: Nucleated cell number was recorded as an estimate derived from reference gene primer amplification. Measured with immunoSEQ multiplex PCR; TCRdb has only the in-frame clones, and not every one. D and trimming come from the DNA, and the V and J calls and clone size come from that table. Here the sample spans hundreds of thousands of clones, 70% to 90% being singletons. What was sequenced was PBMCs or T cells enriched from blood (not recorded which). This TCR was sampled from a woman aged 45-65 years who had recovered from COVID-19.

CDR3 residues: CASSPAGGNTGELFF. In nucleotides, the CDR3 is TGTGCCAGCAGCCCTGCAGGAGGAAACACCGGGGAGCTGTTTTTT. The chain joins TRBV7-3 to TRBJ2-2; weak D call: TRBD2 (5 bases). The germline CDR1 and CDR2 sequences are SGHTA and FQGTGA. The CDR3 is 15 residues long. Trimming took off 5 bases at V and 2 bases at J, with 12 bases between the two ends.